Presented here are 25 T cell receptor beta chains from one specimen sequenced in a study of PD-L1 blockade in urothelial cancer. Time point: pretreatment peripheral blood. Method: immunoSEQ multiplex PCR; TCRdb's copy keeps in-frame clones and lacks some. Altogether roughly 30,000 clones are present, roughly 84% being singletons, with the ten largest covering 15% to 18%. The sequenced sample was PBMCs, obtained around atezolizumab (anti-PD-L1) treatment. The receptors come from a man aged 55 to 70 with urothelial cancer.

This chain connects TRBV7-9 to TRBJ2-7; 11 nucleotides agree with TRBD2. The length of the CDR3 is 18 residues. V was clipped by 5 bases and J by 4 bases; unmatched bases: 16. CDR1 SEHNR and CDR2 FQNEAQ come from the germline V gene (reference sequence). CDR3 nucleotide sequence: TGTGCCAGCAGCCCTCTGACTAGCGGGACTTCCTTGTCATACGAGCAGTACTTC. Translating it yields CASSPLTSGTSLSYEQYF.

The chain is built from TRBV4-1 and TRBJ2-2, with 7 nucleotides matching TRBD1. V was clipped by 8 bases and J by 2 bases; unmatched bases: 5. Germline CDR1 MGHRA, CDR2 YSYEKL. The CDR3 spans 14 residues. CDR3 in DNA: TGCGCCAGCGCACGGGACAGTAACACCGGGGAGCTGTTTTTT. Encoded protein: CASARDSNTGELFF.

The V call is TRBV7-3, the J call TRBJ2-7; TRBD1 agrees at 9 bases. The CDR3 spans 15 residues. The germline CDR1 and CDR2 sequences are SGHTA and FQGTGA. V gave up 3 bases and J gave up 4 bases; unmatched junction bases: 7. CDR3 protein: CASSFGQGKKYEQYF. CDR3 DNA sequence: TGTGCCAGCAGCTTTGGACAGGGGAAAAAATACGAGCAGTACTTC.

The chain is built from TRBV25-1 and TRBJ1-1; TRBD1 matches at 7 bases. Germline-derived CDR1 and CDR2 are MGHDK and SYGVNS. This CDR3 is 13 amino acids long. J was trimmed by 0 bases and V by 8 bases; bases with no gene match: 3. The CDR3 protein is CASSDRVNTEAFF. CDR3 bases: TGTGCCAGCTCTGACAGGGTGAACACTGAAGCTTTCTTT.

V is TRBV6-1 and J is TRBJ1-2; 8 nucleotides align to TRBD1. Trimming at V came to 7 bases and at J to 2 bases, leaving 3 bases not matched to a gene. The CDR3 covers 13 residues. Germline V gives CDR1 MNHNS, CDR2 SASEGT. The CDR3 region has the DNA TGTGCCAGCACACGGACAGGGAACTATGGCTACACCTTC. It specifies CASTRTGNYGYTF.

The rearrangement joins TRBV9 to TRBJ2-5, with a possible D match to TRBD2 (6 bases). V was cut by 0 bases and J by 2 bases, with 11 bases left in between. The CDR3 sequence is 15 residues long. The germline V gene has CDR1 SGDLS and CDR2 YYNGEE. The CDR3, as DNA: TGTGCCAGCAGCGTAGACTTAGGGACTCAAGAGACCCAGTACTTC. It yields the protein CASSVDLGTQETQYF.

The V gene is TRBV6-6, the J gene TRBJ2-5, with a tentative D call TRBD1 (6 bases). Trimming removed 3 bases from V and 5 bases from J, with 13 bases in between. The CDR3 has 14 amino acids. Germline V CDR1 and CDR2: MNHNY, SVGAGI (reference sequence). The CDR3 nucleotides read TGTGCCAGCAGTTATGAGGGGGTACTGGAGACCCAGTACTTC. Protein product: CASSYEGVLETQYF.

The rearrangement joins TRBV7-8 to TRBJ2-3; 7 nucleotides align to TRBD2. V lost 1 base, J lost 0 bases, and 1 base stayed unmatched. The CDR3 covers 15 residues. Germline V gene lookup returns CDR1 SGHVS and CDR2 FQNEAQ. The DNA for the CDR3 is TGTGCCAGCAGCTTAGATAGCGGGAGCACAGATACGCAGTATTTT. This translates into CASSLDSGSTDTQYF.

The chain links TRBV6-5 to TRBJ1-2; D remains ambiguous. V lost 0 bases, J lost 6 bases, and 8 bases lay in between. Germline V CDR1 and CDR2: MNHEY, SVGAGI. This CDR3 contains 13 residues. The CDR3 reads CASSYSDGNGYTF. In DNA form, the CDR3 reads TGTGCCAGCAGTTACTCGGACGGGAATGGCTACACCTTC.

As regards this clone: An end of the junction differs from the germline gene, which may be a read error. The chain recombines TRBV7-7 with TRBJ2-2, with TRBD2 identical over 8 bases. In germline, CDR1 is SSHAT, CDR2 FNYEAQ (reference sequence). This CDR3 comprises 15 residues. The CDR3 region is CASSSLSGTSGELFF. CDR3 DNA: TGTGCTAGCAGCTCTCTTAGCGGGACGTCCGGGGAGCTGTTTTTT.

For the CDR3, the DNA is TGCGCCAGCAGCCAAGATCGCCAGGGGGCCACTGAAGCTTTCTTT. It yields the protein CASSQDRQGATEAFF. The chain employs TRBV4-3 and TRBJ1-1; 8 bases map to TRBD1. Trimming at V came to 0 bases and at J to 4 bases, leaving 4 bases not matched to a gene. Germline CDR1 and CDR2: LGHNA and YSLEER. CDR3 size: 15 residues.

This clone was picked up a small number of times. DNA for the CDR3: TGTGCCACCAGCAGAGGGACTAGCGGGAAACAGACCCAGTACTTC. This sequence encodes CATSRGTSGKQTQYF. The chain recombines TRBV15 with TRBJ2-5; 12 bases line up with TRBD2. This CDR3 is built from 15 residues. Unmatched junction bases numbered 3, after V lost 1 base and J lost 6 bases. Per the germline V gene, CDR1 is LNHNV and CDR2 is YYDKDF (reference sequence).

The CDR3 sequence is CASSYSSVYSNQPQHF. The DNA of the CDR3 is TGTGCCAGCAGTTACTCGAGTGTCTATAGCAATCAGCCCCAGCATTTT. The chain recombines TRBV6-5 with TRBJ1-5; D is uncertain. The CDR3 is 16 residues long. Trimming removed 0 bases at V and 0 bases at J, with 9 bases between. Germline V lookup: CDR1 MNHEY, CDR2 SVGAGI.

This clone turned up a few times. The chain combines TRBV5-4 with TRBJ2-7; TRBD1 matches at 10 bases. This CDR3 has 16 residues. The germline V gene has CDR1 SGHNT and CDR2 YYREEE (reference sequence). V lost 3 bases and J lost 2; bases outside the gene matches: 8. The CDR3 region has the DNA TGTGCCAGCAGCTCCAGTCCGGGACAGGGGCCCTACGAGCAGTACTTC. Amino acids: CASSSSPGQGPYEQYF.

V usage is TRBV7-9 and J usage is TRBJ2-6, with D possibly matching TRBD1 (6 bases). Germline V lookup: CDR1 SEHNR, CDR2 FQNEAQ (reference sequence). Deletions cut 5 bases from V and 4 bases from J, with 15 bases between. This CDR3 has 16 amino acids. CDR3 nucleotides: TGTGCCAGCAGCGCTGACAGGAGTATCGGGGCCAACGTCCTGACTTTC. Amino acids: CASSADRSIGANVLTF.

The chain joins TRBV7-3 to TRBJ2-2; 10 positions match TRBD2. From germline, CDR1 is SGHTA and CDR2 FQGTGA. The CDR3 covers 15 residues. J lost 5 bases, V lost 6 bases, and 6 bases had no gene match. Written as DNA, the CDR3 is TGTGCCAGCAGTGGAGCGGGAGGGCCGACCGGGGAGCTGTTTTTT. This encodes CASSGAGGPTGELFF.

This chain connects TRBV27 to TRBJ2-5; maybe TRBD2 (6 bases). The germline V gene has CDR1 MNHEY and CDR2 SMNVEV (reference sequence). The length of the CDR3 is 13 residues. V lost 6 bases and J lost 4, with 12 bases in between. The CDR3 DNA sequence: TGTGCCAGCAGGCGGGAATGGCGAGAGACCCAGTACTTC. This codes for CASRREWRETQYF.

The CDR3 DNA follows: TGTGCCACGGGCGCTATAGGAGGCGGGGAGACCCAGTACTTC. Translation gives CATGAIGGGETQYF. V is TRBV6-5 and J is TRBJ2-5; D perhaps matches TRBD2 (5 bases). This CDR3 region has 14 residues. In germline, CDR1 is MNHEY, CDR2 SVGAGI. The ends were cut back, 10 bases at V and 5 bases at J, with 20 bases in the middle.

The V gene is TRBV7-3, the J gene TRBJ2-5; tentatively, D is TRBD2 (7 bases). The V gene's germline CDR1 is SGHTA and CDR2 FQGTGA. The CDR3 contains 16 residues. Between the trimmed V and J ends, which lost 1 base and 3 bases, there was a span of 15 bases. The CDR3 spells CASSLRGGGTEETQYF. The CDR3 nucleotides are TGTGCCAGCAGCTTAAGAGGGGGGGGCACTGAAGAGACCCAGTACTTC. Complete variable domain (other parts from reference TRBV7-3 and TRBJ2-5): GAGVSQTPSNKVTEKGKYVELRCDPISGHTALYWYRQSLGQGPEFLIYFQGTGAADDSGLPNDRFFAVRPEGSVSTLKIQRTERGDSAVYLCASSLRGGGTEETQYFGPGTRLLVL.

V gene TRBV19 combines with J gene TRBJ2-1, with unresolved D. Trimming stripped 5 bases from V and 6 bases from J, with 8 bases between. Germline assignment: CDR1 LNHDA and CDR2 SQIVND (reference sequence). This CDR3 spans 12 amino acids. Here the CDR3 DNA reads TGTGCCAGTAGTTCTAGACTCAATGAGCAGTTCTTC. Encoded protein: CASSSRLNEQFF.

The chain employs TRBV9 and TRBJ2-6; D is unresolved. Trimming left V 4 bases short and J 2 bases short, with 13 bases between. This CDR3 contains 16 residues. CDR1 is SGDLS, CDR2 YYNGEE, per germline. The CDR3 nucleotides read TGTGCCAGCAGCCCACTTAGTAGTCCTGGGGCCAACGTCCTGACTTTC. As protein: CASSPLSSPGANVLTF.

The J gene is TRBJ2-7, the V gene TRBV6-1, with D perhaps TRBD2 (6 bases). Germline V lookup: CDR1 MNHNS, CDR2 SASEGT. V shed 7 bases and J shed 5 bases, with 18 bases lying between them. The CDR3 contains 14 residues. DNA for the CDR3: TGTGCCAGCATCGTCGGGAGCGGAACCCACGAGCAGTACTTC. It yields the protein CASIVGSGTHEQYF.

This chain uses TRBV28 with TRBJ2-2, with TRBD1 matching 8 bases. Per the germline V gene, CDR1 is MDHEN and CDR2 is SYDVKM. Losses at the gene ends were 4 bases for V and 0 bases for J; bases not matched to a gene: 10. This CDR3 comprises 18 residues. The CDR3 loop is CASSSPPWGQANTGELFF. CDR3 DNA sequence: TGTGCCAGCAGTTCACCCCCCTGGGGACAGGCGAACACCGGGGAGCTGTTTTTT.

As DNA, the CDR3 is TGTGCCACCAGCAGAGATCCCACAGGTCGGGAGACCCAGTACTTC. Encoded protein: CATSRDPTGRETQYF. This chain links TRBV15 with TRBJ2-5; D is perhaps TRBD1 (5 bases). The V gene's germline CDR1 is LNHNV and CDR2 YYDKDF (reference sequence). The CDR3 contains 15 residues. V dropped 0 bases and J dropped 5 bases, with 13 bases sitting between them.

The chain joins TRBV29-1 to TRBJ1-6, with 7 bases lining up with TRBD1. J lost 14 bases, V lost 5 bases, and 15 bases had no gene match. This CDR3 spans 14 amino acids. Germline V gene sequence: CDR1 SQVTM, CDR2 ANQGSEA. The CDR3 here is CSVSFGDSPTSLHF. CDR3 DNA sequence: TGCAGCGTTAGTTTCGGGGACAGCCCTACCTCCCTCCACTTT.